These 14 T cell receptor beta chains were sequenced from one sample in a study of blood T cell repertoires in COVID-19. Produced via immunoSEQ multiplex PCR; TCRdb's table is partial and in-frame only. The data show 150,000 to 200,000 clones, about 83% seen once. Sequenced input: peripheral blood. These receptors came from a man between 60 and 75 years old with acute or convalescent COVID-19.

V usage is TRBV7-2 and J usage is TRBJ2-1; 7 bases match TRBD2. Germline CDR1 is SGHTA and CDR2 is FQGNSA. The ends lost 5 bases at V and 9 bases at J; junction bases unmatched: 13. The CDR3 has 15 amino acids. This CDR3 is CASSQYLAGGGEQFF. The CDR3 nucleotides are TGTGCCAGCAGCCAGTACCTAGCTGGGGGGGGTGAGCAGTTCTTC. Drawing the rest from reference TRBV7-2 and TRBJ2-1, the complete variable domain is GAGVSQSPSNKVTEKGKDVELRCDPISGHTALYWYRQSLGQGLEFLIYFQGNSAPDKSGLPSDRFSAERTGGSVSTLTIQRTQQEDSAVYLCASSQYLAGGGEQFFGPGTRLTVL.

V gene TRBV11-2 combines with J gene TRBJ1-4, with D possibly being TRBD1 (6 bases). Per germline, CDR1 SGHAT and CDR2 FQNNGV. CDR3 length: 12 residues. V was cut by 5 bases and J by 10 bases, with 11 bases left in between. Written as DNA, the CDR3 is TGTGCCAGCAGCCCGCAGGGGAGAAAACTGTTTTTT. Translating it yields CASSPQGRKLFF.

The J gene is TRBJ1-1, the V gene TRBV5-6, with 11 bases matching TRBD1. The CDR3 runs to 15 residues. The V and J ends lost 7 bases and 4 bases, in that order; junction bases with no gene match: 9. The germline gives CDR1 SGHDT, CDR2 YYEEEE. The CDR3 loop is CASSSDRGQGTEAFF. Here the CDR3 DNA reads TGTGCCAGCTCATCGGACAGGGGGCAAGGCACTGAAGCTTTCTTT.

This chain joins TRBV30 and TRBJ1-6; the match to TRBD1 covers 8 bases. Germline V gene sequence: CDR1 GTSNPN, CDR2 SVGIG (reference sequence). V gave up 6 bases and J gave up 5 bases; unmatched junction bases: 3. The CDR3 sequence is 13 residues long. DNA for the CDR3: TGTGCCTGTCGGACAGGGAATAATTCACCCCTCCACTTT. It yields the protein CACRTGNNSPLHF.

V gene TRBV10-3 combines with J gene TRBJ2-3; TRBD1 agrees at 7 bases. The germline V gene encodes CDR1 ENHRY and CDR2 SYGVKD. Losses at the gene ends were 8 bases for V and 0 bases for J; bases not matched to a gene: 11. This CDR3 has 16 residues. CDR3 protein: CAIGRAGGSSTDTQYF. CDR3 DNA: TGTGCCATCGGGCGGGCAGGGGGTTCTAGCACAGATACGCAGTATTTT.

The CDR3 DNA reads as TGTGCCAGCAGTCCCCGGGCCGGCGGGGGGGCCCTGGAGCAGTACTTC. Protein sequence: CASSPRAGGGALEQYF. V gene TRBV6-2 or TRBV6-3 combines with J gene TRBJ2-7; 9 positions match TRBD2. The V and J ends lost 5 bases and 7 bases, in that order; junction bases with no gene match: 15. CDR3 length: 16 residues. The germline V gene has CDR1 MNHEY and CDR2 SVGEGT.

The chain is built from TRBV2 and TRBJ2-5; the match to TRBD1 covers 7 bases. Germline CDR1 and CDR2: SNHLY and FYNNEI. CDR3 size: 14 residues. Trimming cost V 4 bases and J 4 bases; bases outside gene matches: 6. The CDR3 nucleotides read TGTGCCAGCAGTGGTGGGACAGAGAGAGAGACCCAGTACTTC. It specifies CASSGGTERETQYF.

The chain is built from TRBV30 and TRBJ1-3; 7 nucleotides agree with TRBD1. The CDR3 runs to 14 residues. Trimming cost V 5 bases and J 3 bases; bases outside gene matches: 7. Germline-derived CDR1 and CDR2 are GTSNPN and SVGIG (reference sequence). CDR3 sequence (DNA): TGTGCCTGGTGGGACAGCCACTTTGGAAACACCATATATTTT. Protein sequence: CAWWDSHFGNTIYF. Filled out from reference TRBV30 and TRBJ1-3, the complete variable domain reads SQTIHQWPATLVQPVGSPLSLECTVEGTSNPNLYWYRQAAGRGLQLLFYSVGIGQISSEVPQNLSASRPQDRQFILSSKKLLLSDSGFYLCAWWDSHFGNTIYFGEGSWLTVV.

V usage is TRBV7-2 and J usage is TRBJ2-2; perhaps TRBD1 as D (6 bases). The germline V and J ends were trimmed by 2 bases and 4 bases, with 14 bases remaining between them. The CDR3 has 16 residues. The germline gives CDR1 SGHTA, CDR2 FQGNSA. CDR3 nucleotide sequence: TGTGCCAGCAGCTTAAGACAGGCCTTCCTCACCGGGGAGCTGTTTTTT. This sequence encodes CASSLRQAFLTGELFF.

The chain carries TRBV5-6 and TRBJ1-3; D possibly corresponds to TRBD1 (5 bases). Trimming took 0 bases from V and 3 from J, leaving 16 bases between them. The CDR3 totals 17 residues. Germline V gene data show CDR1 as SGHDT and CDR2 as YYEEEE. The CDR3 sequence is CASSLDRRLVLGNTIYF. The CDR3 bases are TGTGCCAGCAGCTTGGACAGGCGCCTCGTCCTTGGAAACACCATATATTTT.

The CDR3 sequence is CASSPRGTGYGEKLFF. Here the CDR3 DNA reads TGTGCCAGTAGTCCTAGGGGGACAGGGTACGGGGAAAAACTGTTTTTT. V usage is TRBV19 and J usage is TRBJ1-4; 9 positions agree with TRBD1. The J segment lost 8 bases and the V segment lost 5 bases, leaving 12 bases of the junction unmatched. The CDR3 consists of 16 residues. Germline CDR1 reads LNHDA; CDR2 reads SQIVND (reference sequence).

The genes are TRBV10-1 and TRBJ1-2; D ambiguous. Trimming stripped 2 bases from V and 0 bases from J, with 4 bases between. The CDR3 length is 13 residues. Germline V gene sequence: CDR1 WNHNN, CDR2 SYGVQD (reference sequence). The CDR3 region is CASSEQSNYGYTF. The CDR3 nucleotides read TGCGCCAGCAGTGAGCAGTCTAACTATGGCTACACCTTC.

The rearrangement uses TRBV6-6 and TRBJ1-1, with D tentatively TRBD1 (5 bases). The CDR3 covers 12 residues. Germline CDR1 MNHNY, CDR2 SVGAGI (reference sequence). Trimming took 7 bases from V and 7 from J, leaving 13 bases between them. The CDR3 loop reads CASTDSWGEAFF. For the CDR3, the DNA is TGTGCCAGCACCGACAGTTGGGGTGAAGCTTTCTTT.

The genes are TRBV5-1 and TRBJ2-5, with D perhaps TRBD2 (6 bases). Per germline, CDR1 SGHRS and CDR2 YFSETQ. With 0 bases removed from V and 4 bases from J, the gap between germline ends came to 13 bases. The CDR3 totals 15 residues. In DNA form, the CDR3 reads TGCGCCAGCAGCTTGGACCTAACTAGCAGAGAGACCCAGTACTTC. This translates into CASSLDLTSRETQYF.